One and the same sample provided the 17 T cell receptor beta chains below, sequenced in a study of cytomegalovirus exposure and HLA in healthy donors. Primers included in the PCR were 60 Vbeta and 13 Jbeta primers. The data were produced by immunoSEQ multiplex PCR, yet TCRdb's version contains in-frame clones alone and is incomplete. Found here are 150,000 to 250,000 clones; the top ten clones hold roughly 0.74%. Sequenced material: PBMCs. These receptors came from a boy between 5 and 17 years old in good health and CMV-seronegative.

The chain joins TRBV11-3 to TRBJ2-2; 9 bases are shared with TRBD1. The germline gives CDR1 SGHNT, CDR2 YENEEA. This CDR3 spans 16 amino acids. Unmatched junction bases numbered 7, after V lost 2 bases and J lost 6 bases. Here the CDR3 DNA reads TGTGCCAGCAGCTTACACAGGGGGCGGCAGGCCGGGGAGCTGTTTTTT. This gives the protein CASSLHRGRQAGELFF.

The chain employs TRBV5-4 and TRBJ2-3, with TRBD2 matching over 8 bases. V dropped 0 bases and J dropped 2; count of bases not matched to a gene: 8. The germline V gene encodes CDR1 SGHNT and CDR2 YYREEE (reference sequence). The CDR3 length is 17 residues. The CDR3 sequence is CASSLVALAGITDTQYF. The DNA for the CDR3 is TGTGCCAGCAGCTTGGTAGCGTTAGCGGGGATCACAGATACGCAGTATTTT.

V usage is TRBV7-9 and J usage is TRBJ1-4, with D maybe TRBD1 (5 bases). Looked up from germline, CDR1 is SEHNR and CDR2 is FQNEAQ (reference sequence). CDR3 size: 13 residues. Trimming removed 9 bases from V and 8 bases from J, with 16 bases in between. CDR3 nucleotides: TGTGCCAGAAAACGGGGGAGAGGAGAAAAACTGTTTTTT. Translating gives CARKRGRGEKLFF.

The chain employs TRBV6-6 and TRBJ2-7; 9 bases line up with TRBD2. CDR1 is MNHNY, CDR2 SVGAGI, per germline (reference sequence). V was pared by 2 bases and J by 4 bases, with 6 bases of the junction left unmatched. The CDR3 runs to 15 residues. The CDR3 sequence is CASSYSSGGIYEQYF. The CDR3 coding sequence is TGTGCCAGCAGTTACAGTAGCGGGGGTATTTACGAGCAGTACTTC.

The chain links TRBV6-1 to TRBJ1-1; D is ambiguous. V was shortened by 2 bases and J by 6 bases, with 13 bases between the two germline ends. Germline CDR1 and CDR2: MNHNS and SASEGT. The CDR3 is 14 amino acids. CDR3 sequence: CASSENIGSSEAFF. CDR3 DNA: TGTGCCAGCAGTGAAAATATAGGGAGTTCTGAAGCTTTCTTT.

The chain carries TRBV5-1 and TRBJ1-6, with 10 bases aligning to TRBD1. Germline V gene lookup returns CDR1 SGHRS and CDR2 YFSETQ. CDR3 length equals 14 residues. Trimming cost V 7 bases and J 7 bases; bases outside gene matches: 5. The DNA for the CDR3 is TGCGCCAGCGGTCCGGGACAGGGGAATTCACCCCTCCACTTT. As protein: CASGPGQGNSPLHF.

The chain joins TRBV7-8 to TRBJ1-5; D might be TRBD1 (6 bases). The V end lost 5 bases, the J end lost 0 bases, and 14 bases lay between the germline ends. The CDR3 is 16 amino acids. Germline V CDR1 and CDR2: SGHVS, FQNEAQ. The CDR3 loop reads CASSLNRAYSNQPQHF. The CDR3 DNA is TGTGCCAGCAGCCTAAACAGGGCTTATAGCAATCAGCCCCAGCATTTT.

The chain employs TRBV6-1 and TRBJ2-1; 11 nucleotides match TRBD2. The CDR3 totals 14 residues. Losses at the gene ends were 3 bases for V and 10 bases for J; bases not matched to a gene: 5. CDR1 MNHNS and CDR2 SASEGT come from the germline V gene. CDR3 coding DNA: TGTGCCAGCAGTGATATACTAGCGGGGGTCGAGCAGTTCTTC. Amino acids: CASSDILAGVEQFF.

The CDR3, as DNA: TGTGCCAGCAGCCCCCAGGGTACTAGCTCCTACGAGCAGTACTTC. Protein sequence: CASSPQGTSSYEQYF. The V and J genes are TRBV9 and TRBJ2-5, with D perhaps assigned TRBD1 or TRBD2 (5 bases each). The J call may be incorrect, as the DNA end agrees better with TRBJ2-7. This CDR3 is built from 15 residues. The germline gives CDR1 SGDLS, CDR2 YYNGEE.

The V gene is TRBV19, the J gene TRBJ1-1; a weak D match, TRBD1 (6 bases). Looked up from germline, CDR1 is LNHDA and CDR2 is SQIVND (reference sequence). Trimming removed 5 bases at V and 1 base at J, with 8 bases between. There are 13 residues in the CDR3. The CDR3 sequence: CASSDRTNTEAFF. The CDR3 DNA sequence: TGTGCCAGTAGTGACAGGACGAACACTGAAGCTTTCTTT.

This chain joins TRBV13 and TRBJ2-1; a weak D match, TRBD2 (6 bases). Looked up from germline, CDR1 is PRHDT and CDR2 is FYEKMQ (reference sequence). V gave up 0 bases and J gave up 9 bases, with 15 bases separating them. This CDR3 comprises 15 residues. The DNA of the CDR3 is TGTGCCAGCAGCTTAGGGACTAGGTATTTGACTGAGCAGTTCTTC. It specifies CASSLGTRYLTEQFF.

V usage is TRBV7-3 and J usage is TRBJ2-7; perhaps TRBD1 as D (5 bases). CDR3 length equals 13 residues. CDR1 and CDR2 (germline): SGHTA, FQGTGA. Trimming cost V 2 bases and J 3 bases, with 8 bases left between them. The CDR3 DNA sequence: TGTGCCAGCAGCTTAGGGGCAGACTACGAGCAGTACTTC. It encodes CASSLGADYEQYF.

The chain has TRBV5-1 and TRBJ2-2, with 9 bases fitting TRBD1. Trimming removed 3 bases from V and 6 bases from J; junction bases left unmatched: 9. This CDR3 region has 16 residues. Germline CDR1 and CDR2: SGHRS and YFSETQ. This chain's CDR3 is CASSSPGQGVSGELFF. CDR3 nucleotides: TGCGCCAGCAGCTCGCCGGGACAGGGAGTCTCCGGGGAGCTGTTTTTT.

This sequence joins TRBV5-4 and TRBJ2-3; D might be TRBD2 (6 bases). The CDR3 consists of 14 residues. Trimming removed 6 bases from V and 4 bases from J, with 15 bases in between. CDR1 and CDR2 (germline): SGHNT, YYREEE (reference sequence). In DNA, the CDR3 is TGTGCCAGCAACAGGAGGGCCGAGGCAGATACGCAGTATTTT. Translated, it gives CASNRRAEADTQYF.

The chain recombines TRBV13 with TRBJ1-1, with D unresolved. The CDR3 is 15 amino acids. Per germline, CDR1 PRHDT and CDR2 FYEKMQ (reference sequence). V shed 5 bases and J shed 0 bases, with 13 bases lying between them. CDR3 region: CASSPAGSLNTEAFF. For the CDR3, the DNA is TGTGCCAGCAGCCCAGCCGGGAGTTTGAACACTGAAGCTTTCTTT.

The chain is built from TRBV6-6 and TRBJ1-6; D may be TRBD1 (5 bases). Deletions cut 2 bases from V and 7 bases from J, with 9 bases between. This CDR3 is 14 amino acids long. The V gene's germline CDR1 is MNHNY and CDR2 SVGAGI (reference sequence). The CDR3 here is CASSYDSRNSPLHF. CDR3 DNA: TGTGCCAGCAGTTACGACAGTAGGAATTCACCCCTCCACTTT.

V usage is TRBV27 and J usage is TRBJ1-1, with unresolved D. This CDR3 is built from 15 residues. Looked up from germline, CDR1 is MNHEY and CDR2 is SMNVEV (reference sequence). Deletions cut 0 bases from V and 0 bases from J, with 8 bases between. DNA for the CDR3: TGTGCCAGCAGTTTATCGGCCAATATGAACACTGAAGCTTTCTTT. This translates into CASSLSANMNTEAFF.